Each of the 14 T cell receptor beta chains below was sequenced from the same sample in a study of cytomegalovirus exposure and HLA in healthy donors. Primers included in the PCR were 60 Vbeta and 13 Jbeta primers. Libraries were prepared by immunoSEQ multiplex PCR; TCRdb keeps only in-frame clonotypes and omits some of them. The sample lists around 270,000 clones; 80% were seen once. Sequencing used PBMCs. These receptors were collected from a girl aged 2 to 10 in good health and CMV-seronegative.

The V and J genes are TRBV10-3 and TRBJ2-7; 7 nucleotides agree with TRBD1. Trimming removed 11 bases from V and 2 bases from J; junction bases left unmatched: 15. Looked up from germline, CDR1 is ENHRY and CDR2 is SYGVKD. The CDR3 runs to 15 residues. The DNA of the CDR3 is TGTGCCGTAAATCCCGGGACAGCAATCGCCTACGAGCAGTACTTC. This encodes CAVNPGTAIAYEQYF.

V usage is TRBV7-2 and J usage is TRBJ2-3; TRBD2 aligns across 12 bases. CDR3 size: 16 residues. Germline V gene data show CDR1 as SGHTA and CDR2 as FQGNSA. The trim removed 5 bases at V and 1 base at J, leaving 4 bases unmatched. The CDR3 spells CASSARLAGGTDTQYF. The CDR3, as DNA: TGTGCCAGCAGCGCCCGACTAGCGGGGGGCACAGATACGCAGTATTTT.

The rearrangement links TRBV28 to TRBJ2-2; possibly TRBD1 for D (5 bases). The CDR3 runs to 17 residues. V shed 2 bases and J shed 2 bases, with 15 bases lying between them. Germline CDR1 and CDR2: MDHEN and SYDVKM. This CDR3 is CASSLMGLGENTGELFF. For the CDR3, the DNA is TGTGCCAGCAGTTTAATGGGGTTAGGGGAAAACACCGGGGAGCTGTTTTTT.

This chain uses TRBV27 with TRBJ2-7; 8 bases are a match to TRBD1. V shed 4 bases and J 3 bases; nucleotides not matched to a gene: 5. Germline CDR1 and CDR2: MNHEY and SMNVEV (reference sequence). The CDR3 has 14 residues. CDR3 residues: CASSSGTGNYEQYF. As DNA, the CDR3 is TGTGCCAGCAGTTCCGGGACAGGAAACTACGAGCAGTACTTC.

J is TRBJ2-1 and V is TRBV18, with TRBD2 matching 7 bases. Germline CDR1 is KGHSH and CDR2 is LQKENI. The V segment lost 0 bases and the J segment 3 bases; nucleotides outside the gene matches: 2. CDR3 length: 15 residues. The CDR3 region has the DNA TGTGCCAGCTCACCACCGGGAGGGTTCTACAATGAGCAGTTCTTC. This encodes CASSPPGGFYNEQFF.

The gene calls are TRBV30 and TRBJ1-5; TRBD1 is a possible D gene (6 bases). This CDR3 is 14 amino acids long. Trimming left V 0 bases short and J 9 bases short, with 15 bases between. Germline V CDR1 and CDR2: GTSNPN, SVGIG (reference sequence). The CDR3, as DNA: TGTGCCTGGAGTGTACAGACAGGTCGGGGGCCCCAGCATTTT. This translates into CAWSVQTGRGPQHF.

The V gene is TRBV28, the J gene TRBJ2-7; TRBD1 matches at 9 bases. Germline CDR1 and CDR2: MDHEN and SYDVKM. V dropped 3 bases and J dropped 3; count of bases not matched to a gene: 9. The CDR3 loop spans 16 amino acids. The CDR3 sequence is CASSLPTGTGIYEQYF. CDR3 sequence (DNA): TGTGCCAGCAGTTTGCCAACCGGGACAGGGATCTACGAGCAGTACTTC.

The rearrangement joins TRBV7-9 to TRBJ1-5, with 9 positions matching TRBD1. The junction had 8 bases not matched to a gene; V was cut back by 1 base and J by 7 bases. The germline V gene has CDR1 SEHNR and CDR2 FQNEAQ (reference sequence). This CDR3 is built from 16 residues. Here the CDR3 DNA reads TGTGCCAGCAGCTTAGGGGACAGGGCGGCGGGACAGCCCCAGCATTTT. This codes for CASSLGDRAAGQPQHF.

This chain connects TRBV4-1 to TRBJ2-1; 12 bases align to TRBD2. The CDR3 is 14 amino acids. V shed 6 bases, J shed 7 bases, and the junction held 4 bases outside the gene matches. Germline V CDR1 and CDR2: MGHRA, YSYEKL. The CDR3 DNA reads as TGCGCCAGCAGTACCACTAGCGGGAGGAATGAGCAGTTCTTC. This codes for CASSTTSGRNEQFF.

This chain links TRBV10-3 with TRBJ2-2, with 9 bases matching TRBD2. Per germline, CDR1 ENHRY and CDR2 SYGVKD. The J segment lost 2 bases and the V segment lost 4 bases, leaving 2 bases of the junction unmatched. The length of the CDR3 is 15 residues. In DNA form, the CDR3 reads TGTGCCATCAGTGGACTAGCGGTTAACACCGGGGAGCTGTTTTTT. Residues: CAISGLAVNTGELFF.

The chain couples TRBV5-1 to TRBJ1-1; D ambiguous. V lost 1 base, J lost 3 bases, and 19 bases lay in between. CDR1 and CDR2 from the germline V gene are SGHRS and YFSETQ. The CDR3 totals 17 residues. The DNA for the CDR3 is TGCGCCAGCAGCTTGTATAGGAACTCCAGAGCGGACACTGAAGCTTTCTTT. Amino acids: CASSLYRNSRADTEAFF.

DNA of the CDR3: TGTGCCAGCATGGACTGCTGCCTGAACACCGGGGAGCTGTTTTTT. Translation gives CASMDCCLNTGELFF. The V call is TRBV25-1, the J call TRBJ2-2, with D possibly matching TRBD2 (5 bases). The germline CDR1 and CDR2 sequences are MGHDK and SYGVNS. This CDR3 contains 15 residues. The germline V and J ends were trimmed by 7 bases and 1 base, with 13 bases remaining between them.

Comment on this clone: One end of the junction fails to match germline, which may point to a read error. The chain links TRBV13 to TRBJ2-6, with D possibly TRBD1 on 5 matching bases. The CDR3 has 16 amino acids. The germline gives CDR1 PRHDT, CDR2 FYEKMQ (reference sequence). The CDR3 is CASSLIGATGANVLIF. For the CDR3, the DNA is TGTGCCAGCAGCTTAATTGGGGCGACTGGGGCCAACGTCCTGATTTTC.

This clone was found a few times. In nucleotides, the CDR3 is TGTGCCAGCTCACCACAGATTAGCTCTGGAAACACCATATATTTT. Protein sequence: CASSPQISSGNTIYF. This chain uses TRBV18 with TRBJ1-3; D ambiguous. Germline CDR1 and CDR2: KGHSH and LQKENI. The CDR3 has 15 residues. With 1 base removed from V and 0 bases from J, the gap between germline ends came to 7 bases.